The 13 T cell receptor beta chains listed next were all sequenced from one sample in a study of Ad26.COV2.S vaccination and SARS-CoV-2 variants (dated by TCRdb to the early 2020s). The library relied on the immunoSEQ multiplex PCR assay. Imported from immuneACCESS, the table was reduced by TCRdb to in-frame sequences with V and J called. These copies leave out some clones; in studies compared against another copy, an unresolved V gene accounts for under half, and the cause of the remainder is not known. In this sample the table shows about 350,000 clones, 75% to 90% of which occur a single time. The top ten clones comprise roughly a tenth of the sample. The intended sense of this specimen's treatment or condition label: some 20 received Ad26.COV2.S at low or high dose, single or two shots; roughly 5 received placebo; per-sample allocation not given. For vaccine and placebo recipients, repertoires were sequenced using samples collected on day 63 after the first injection.

The sample was peripheral blood, taken in a trial of Ad26.COV2.S vaccine versus placebo. The receptors were sampled from a person between 18 and 65 years old who received the Ad26.COV2.S COVID-19 vaccine or a placebo.

The J gene is TRBJ1-4, the V gene TRBV7-9, with D maybe TRBD1 (5 bases). V lost 5 bases, J lost 2 bases, and 9 bases lay in between. This CDR3 spans 14 amino acids. The germline V gene has CDR1 SEHNR and CDR2 FQNEAQ (reference sequence). The chain's CDR3 is CASSPGTTNEKLFF. The CDR3 DNA reads TGTGCCAGCAGCCCCGGGACGACTAATGAAAAACTGTTTTTT.

This clone has a single count. The chain uses TRBV21-1 and TRBJ1-4. TRBV21-1 is a pseudogene locus. This CDR3 comprises 17 residues. The CDR3: CASSKAHEGKRSEKLFF. For the CDR3, the DNA is TGTGCCAGCAGCAAAGCGCATGAGGGGAAAAGGAGTGAAAAACTGTTTTTT.

The V call is TRBV12-3 or TRBV12-4, the J call TRBJ1-5; tentative D call: TRBD1 (6 bases). The length of the CDR3 is 13 residues. Trimming removed 5 bases at V and 9 bases at J, with 14 bases between. The CDR3 spells CASSTRDIPPQHF. The CDR3 DNA reads as TGTGCCAGCAGTACCCGGGACATTCCGCCCCAGCATTTT.

The chain couples TRBV28 to TRBJ2-3; D tentatively reads TRBD1 or TRBD2 (5 bases each). The CDR3 runs to 14 residues. CDR1 and CDR2 from the germline V gene are MDHEN and SYDVKM. The V end lost 6 bases, the J end lost 6 bases, and 16 bases lay between the germline ends. The CDR3 loop reads CASSTQGTGDTQYF. CDR3 DNA: TGTGCCAGCAGCACGCAGGGAACGGGGGATACGCAGTATTTT.

The V call is TRBV14, the J call TRBJ1-6; no clear D gene. Germline-derived CDR1 and CDR2 are SGHDN and FVKESK. The CDR3 length is 16 residues. Trimming cost V 4 bases and J 0 bases, with 10 bases left between them. This chain's CDR3 is CASSRYGLSYNSPLHF. The CDR3 bases are TGTGCCAGCAGCCGGTACGGACTCTCCTATAATTCACCCCTCCACTTT.

This chain links TRBV25-1 with TRBJ1-2; D is ambiguous. Germline V lookup: CDR1 MGHDK, CDR2 SYGVNS. V lost 3 bases and J 4 bases, leaving 18 bases between the germline ends. The CDR3 runs 16 residues. The CDR3 is CASSERTVDLRYGYTF. CDR3 sequence (DNA): TGTGCCAGCAGTGAGAGGACCGTGGACTTGCGCTATGGCTACACCTTC.

This chain connects TRBV5-6 to TRBJ2-2, with D perhaps TRBD1 (5 bases). Looked up from germline, CDR1 is SGHDT and CDR2 is YYEEEE. The CDR3 spans 14 residues. The V gene lost 4 bases and the J gene lost 4 bases, with 11 bases spanning the gap. The CDR3 DNA reads as TGTGCCAGCAGCCCCCCCAGGGCCACCGGGGAGCTGTTTTTT. Amino acid sequence: CASSPPRATGELFF.

This clone has a handful of counts. The gene calls are TRBV5-1 and TRBJ1-6, with TRBD1 as a possible D gene (6 bases). CDR3 length equals 14 residues. Trimming pared 0 bases from V and 9 bases from J, leaving 10 bases between. Germline CDR1 SGHRS, CDR2 YFSETQ. CDR3 DNA sequence: TGCGCCAGCAGCTTGGCGGGGGCGGGTTCACCCCTCCACTTT. Its protein product is CASSLAGAGSPLHF.

The V gene is TRBV19, the J gene TRBJ2-5, with TRBD1 identical over 7 bases. The J segment lost 6 bases and the V segment lost 5 bases, leaving 9 bases of the junction unmatched. The CDR3 is made up of 14 amino acids. Germline CDR1 LNHDA, CDR2 SQIVND (reference sequence). Here the CDR3 reads CASSAQQGMKTQYF. For the CDR3, the DNA is TGTGCCAGTAGTGCACAACAGGGGATGAAGACCCAGTACTTC.

This clone occurred many times. The chain combines TRBV29-1 with TRBJ2-7, with TRBD1 as a possible D gene (6 bases). Germline V CDR1 and CDR2: SQVTM, ANQGSEA. Deletions cut 8 bases from V and 0 bases from J, with 14 bases between. The length of the CDR3 is 13 residues. The CDR3 is CSSKGENSYEQYF. The CDR3 DNA sequence: TGCAGCTCAAAGGGGGAAAACTCCTACGAGCAGTACTTC.

J is TRBJ1-1 and V is TRBV7-2, with unresolved D. V lost 5 bases to trimming and J lost 1 base, with 8 bases between them. CDR3 size: 13 residues. The V gene's germline CDR1 is SGHTA and CDR2 FQGNSA. CDR3 in DNA: TGTGCCAGCAGCGCCCTGGGGAACACTGAAGCTTTCTTT. Amino acid sequence: CASSALGNTEAFF.

This clone has just one count. Relative to the germline gene, one junction end is altered; a read error may explain this. The chain is built from TRBV28 and TRBJ2-5, with D perhaps TRBD1 (6 bases). The CDR3 spans 17 residues. CDR1 MDHEN and CDR2 SYDVKM come from the germline V gene. For the CDR3, the DNA is TGTGCCAGCAGTTTCCCCCCCGCAGGGGCAGATCAAGTGACCCAGTACTTC. Translation: CASSFPPAGADQVTQYF.

The chain recombines TRBV27 with TRBJ1-6; 9 bases align to TRBD1. V was clipped by 2 bases and J by 4 bases; unmatched bases: 12. This CDR3 is 19 amino acids long. Germline V gene lookup returns CDR1 MNHEY and CDR2 SMNVEV (reference sequence). The CDR3 sequence is CASSLQGLGTGFYNSPLHF. The CDR3 region has the DNA TGTGCCAGCAGTTTACAGGGTTTAGGGACAGGGTTTTATAATTCACCCCTCCACTTT.